These 5 T cell receptor beta chains were sequenced from one sample in a study of PD-L1 blockade in urothelial cancer. Some clones are missing from TCRdb's copy, which holds only in-frame ones; the method was immunoSEQ multiplex PCR. The table lists roughly 100,000 clones, less than 90% of them singletons, with around 8% in the top ten. Indicated time point: peripheral blood 6 weeks after treatment start. Sequencing used PBMCs, obtained around atezolizumab (anti-PD-L1) treatment. These receptor sequences come from a man in his 70s with urothelial cancer.

The chain combines TRBV11-1 with TRBJ1-2; 9 positions match TRBD1. V lost 5 bases and J lost 4; bases outside the gene matches: 5. The CDR3 runs to 14 residues. Germline V gives CDR1 SGHAT, CDR2 FQDESV (reference sequence). The CDR3 DNA reads as TGTGCCAGCAGCGAAGGACAGGGGAGCTATGGCTACACCTTC. Protein sequence: CASSEGQGSYGYTF.

The chain uses TRBV9 and TRBJ2-2; 9 bases are shared with TRBD1. The J segment lost 4 bases and the V segment lost 4 bases, leaving 8 bases of the junction unmatched. CDR3 length equals 16 residues. In germline, CDR1 is SGDLS, CDR2 YYNGEE. The CDR3 loop is CASSSSGTGLTGELFF. CDR3 bases: TGTGCCAGCAGCTCATCCGGGACAGGGCTCACCGGGGAGCTGTTTTTT.

This clone was picked up a small number of times. The V and J genes are TRBV7-8 and TRBJ2-1; D possibly corresponds to TRBD1 (7 bases). This CDR3 region has 17 residues. Per germline, CDR1 SGHVS and CDR2 FQNEAQ. Deletions cut 4 bases from V and 4 bases from J, with 20 bases between. The CDR3: CASSSGGGGGRYNEQFF. In nucleotides, the CDR3 is TGTGCCAGCAGCTCCGGTGGTGGAGGGGGCAGGTACAATGAGCAGTTCTTC.

This clone came up a few times. This chain joins TRBV19 and TRBJ1-1, with D tentatively TRBD1 (5 bases). The CDR3 covers 15 residues. The V end lost 3 bases, the J end lost 1 base, and 12 bases lay between the germline ends. Germline CDR1 reads LNHDA; CDR2 reads SQIVND (reference sequence). The CDR3 spells CASSMKGRGNTEAFF. CDR3 bases: TGTGCCAGTAGTATGAAGGGTAGGGGGAACACTGAAGCTTTCTTT.

The chain has TRBV30 and TRBJ2-5, with 8 positions matching TRBD2. Germline V gene lookup returns CDR1 GTSNPN and CDR2 SVGIG (reference sequence). J was trimmed by 5 bases and V by 0 bases; bases with no gene match: 14. CDR3 length equals 17 residues. CDR3 DNA: TGTGCCTGGAGTGTCGGACTAGCAGGGCTCCTGGGGGAGACCCAGTACTTC. It encodes CAWSVGLAGLLGETQYF.